The 3 T cell receptor beta chains presented below share a single source sample, sequenced in a study of blood T cell repertoires in COVID-19. Clones were sequenced by immunoSEQ multiplex PCR, and TCRdb holds only the in-frame ones, with some missing. The table has roughly 190,000 clones, about 81% seen once; the top ten hold around 8%. The source material was peripheral blood. Source of these receptors: a woman in her sixties or seventies with COVID-19, enrolled during active disease.

This clone was recorded a few times. The rearrangement joins TRBV5-1 to TRBJ1-4; perhaps TRBD1 as D (6 bases). Germline CDR1 is SGHRS and CDR2 is YFSETQ. The ends were cut back, 4 bases at V and 6 bases at J, with 13 bases in the middle. The CDR3 is made up of 14 amino acids. The CDR3 spells CASSRQDPDEKLFF. In DNA, the CDR3 is TGCGCCAGCAGCCGACAGGACCCGGATGAAAAACTGTTTTTT.

This clone was found a few times. The rearrangement uses TRBV11-3 and TRBJ2-7, with 8 bases identical to TRBD1. Germline V gene lookup returns CDR1 SGHNT and CDR2 YENEEA. V shed 5 bases, J shed 5 bases, and the junction held 11 bases outside the gene matches. This CDR3 spans 15 amino acids. The CDR3 region has the DNA TGTGCCAGCAGCCGAGGACAGGGTAGTGTTGACGAGCAGTACTTC. This codes for CASSRGQGSVDEQYF.

The V gene is TRBV18, the J gene TRBJ1-5; the D is unclear. Germline CDR1 is KGHSH and CDR2 is LQKENI. Trimming left V 4 bases short and J 2 bases short, with 15 bases between. The CDR3 totals 16 residues. The CDR3 coding sequence is TGTGCCAGCTCACTAGAACCACGGGGTGGCAATCAGCCCCAGCATTTT. Residues: CASSLEPRGGNQPQHF.